The 10 T cell receptor beta chains in this list originate from one sample, sequenced in a study of STAT5B mutations in CD4+ large granular lymphocyte leukemia. Produced via immunoSEQ multiplex PCR; TCRdb's table is partial and in-frame only. The sample includes about 22,000 clones, about four fifths of them seen just once. Sequenced input: CD4+ T cells from blood buffy coats. The receptors originated from a human donor in good health.

The V call is TRBV18, the J call TRBJ2-6; D may be TRBD1 (5 bases). Germline CDR1 and CDR2: KGHSH and LQKENI. The germline V and J ends were trimmed by 6 bases and 2 bases, with 14 bases remaining between them. The CDR3 covers 16 residues. CDR3 loop: CASSYRQTTGANVLTF. The CDR3 nucleotides are TGTGCCAGCTCCTACCGACAGACAACTGGGGCCAACGTCCTGACTTTC.

The rearrangement links TRBV7-9 to TRBJ2-7; possible D gene TRBD1, 6 bases. V was shortened by 5 bases and J by 3 bases, with 14 bases between the two germline ends. CDR1 is SEHNR, CDR2 FQNEAQ, per germline (reference sequence). The CDR3 loop spans 14 amino acids. In DNA form, the CDR3 reads TGTGCCAGCAGCCGCGGAGACAGGAACTACGAGCAGTACTTC. Translated, it gives CASSRGDRNYEQYF.

The chain links TRBV7-2 to TRBJ1-5, with 7 nucleotides matching TRBD1. The CDR3 covers 15 residues. The germline V gene encodes CDR1 SGHTA and CDR2 FQGNSA. V shed 4 bases, J shed 3 bases, and the junction held 6 bases outside the gene matches. In nucleotides, the CDR3 is TGTGCCAGCAGCTCATTACAGGGGACCAATCAGCCCCAGCATTTT. Translation: CASSSLQGTNQPQHF.

This clone was recorded a few times. The chain carries TRBV4-3 and TRBJ2-7; no firm D call. V lost 3 bases to trimming and J lost 3 bases, with 6 bases between them. The germline gives CDR1 LGHNA, CDR2 YSLEER. The CDR3 has 12 amino acids. CDR3 amino acids: CASSQDGYEQYF. DNA for the CDR3: TGCGCCAGCAGCCAGGACGGCTACGAGCAGTACTTC.

The chain combines TRBV25-1 with TRBJ1-3; D remains ambiguous. Germline V gene sequence: CDR1 MGHDK, CDR2 SYGVNS. This CDR3 is 14 amino acids long. V dropped 6 bases and J dropped 2 bases, with 11 bases sitting between them. CDR3: CASRAEIAGNTIYF. In nucleotides, the CDR3 is TGTGCCAGCAGAGCAGAGATAGCTGGAAACACCATATATTTT.

The chain is built from TRBV5-4 and TRBJ2-1, with 12 bases matching TRBD1. V gave up 3 bases and J gave up 6 bases; unmatched junction bases: 4. Germline V CDR1 and CDR2: SGHNT, YYREEE (reference sequence). The CDR3 spans 15 residues. Written as DNA, the CDR3 is TGTGCCAGCAGCTCCGGGACAGGGGGCCTCAATGAGCAGTTCTTC. Translating it yields CASSSGTGGLNEQFF.

V and J are TRBV7-9 and TRBJ2-1; D call uncertain. Germline CDR1 reads SEHNR; CDR2 reads FQNEAQ (reference sequence). This CDR3 comprises 15 residues. The V and J ends lost 5 bases and 2 bases respectively, with 13 bases between them. The CDR3 coding sequence is TGTGCCAGCAGCCCTACCCGGATAACCTACAATGAGCAGTTCTTC. Its protein product is CASSPTRITYNEQFF.

In this sample, this clone turned up once. The chain links TRBV7-2 to TRBJ2-5, with D perhaps TRBD2 (6 bases). The germline V gene encodes CDR1 SGHTA and CDR2 FQGNSA. CDR3 length: 15 amino acids. Trimming pared 5 bases from V and 2 bases from J, leaving 15 bases between. CDR3 nucleotide sequence: TGTGCCAGCAGCGCCCAACTAGCCCGGCAAGAGACCCAGTACTTC. Protein product: CASSAQLARQETQYF.

V and J are TRBV7-2 and TRBJ2-1; D remains ambiguous. The germline CDR1 and CDR2 sequences are SGHTA and FQGNSA. V was clipped by 2 bases and J by 2 bases, with 16 bases between them. This CDR3 region has 17 residues. This CDR3 reads CASSLKVPTHAYNEQFF. For the CDR3, the DNA is TGTGCCAGCAGCTTAAAAGTCCCTACGCACGCCTACAATGAGCAGTTCTTC. Full variable domain (rest looked up from reference TRBV7-2 and TRBJ2-1): GAGVSQSPSNKVTEKGKDVELRCDPISGHTALYWYRQSLGQGLEFLIYFQGNSAPDKSGLPSDRFSAERTGGSVSTLTIQRTQQEDSAVYLCASSLKVPTHAYNEQFFGPGTRLTVL.

This chain uses TRBV7-2 with TRBJ2-2, with 7 bases matching TRBD2. The J segment lost 0 bases and the V segment lost 2 bases, leaving 12 bases of the junction unmatched. The CDR3 runs 19 residues. The germline V gene encodes CDR1 SGHTA and CDR2 FQGNSA. The CDR3 bases are TGTGCCAGCAGCTTACAGCCGGCCAGCGGGACTTCGAACACCGGGGAGCTGTTTTTT. Translation gives CASSLQPASGTSNTGELFF.